The 28 T cell receptor beta chains given below trace back to one sample, sequenced in a study of blood T cells in healthy people across ages. With a J-beta primer mix and a sample-barcoded 5' primer, a second PCR ran about 7 to 11 cycles. TCRdb analysed the 5' RACE reads with MiXCR anew, one entry per CDR3 protein. The sample gives some 690,000 distinct CDR3 sequences, 20% to 25% of which show up once; around 22% is in the top ten. Sequences were obtained from blood. The receptors were sampled from a man between 65 and 85 years old in good health.

V usage is TRBV7-2 and J usage is TRBJ1-1, with TRBD1 matching 7 bases. The CDR3 consists of 14 residues. The V gene end was trimmed by 3 bases and the J gene end by 0 bases; junction bases not matched to a gene: 1. Germline CDR1 and CDR2: SGHTA and FQGNSA. The CDR3 spells CASSFQGVNTEAFF. In nucleotides, the CDR3 is TGTGCCAGCAGCTTTCAGGGGGTGAACACTGAAGCTTTCTTT.

Points on this clonotype: Mismatch with germline at one junction end may stem from a read error. The rearrangement links TRBV20-1 to TRBJ2-1; D is unclear. The CDR3 runs to 12 residues. From germline, CDR1 is DFQATT and CDR2 SNEGSKA (reference sequence). The CDR3 DNA reads as TGCAGTGCTGGAGATACAGCGCAAGGACAGTTCTTC. This sequence encodes CSAGDTAQGQFF.

This clonotype was observed a handful of times. The gene calls are TRBV29-1 and TRBJ1-1, with a possible D match to TRBD1 (6 bases). CDR1 is SQVTM, CDR2 ANQGSEA, per germline. The CDR3 runs to 13 residues. The germline V and J ends were trimmed by 0 bases and 5 bases, with 10 bases remaining between them. The CDR3 loop is CSVEETTGTEAFF. The CDR3 DNA follows: TGCAGCGTTGAAGAGACGACAGGTACTGAAGCTTTCTTT.

This clonotype has more than one count but fewer than ten. V gene TRBV29-1 combines with J gene TRBJ1-1, with D possibly matching TRBD1 (6 bases). V lost 0 bases, J lost 1 base, and 12 bases lay in between. This CDR3 has 15 amino acids. CDR1 and CDR2 (germline): SQVTM, ANQGSEA. The chain's CDR3 is CSVEEWGRGNTEAFF. CDR3 nucleotide sequence: TGCAGCGTTGAAGAATGGGGCAGGGGGAACACTGAAGCTTTCTTT. Drawing the rest from reference TRBV29-1 and TRBJ1-1, the complete variable domain is SAVISQKPSRDICQRGTSLTIQCQVDSQVTMMFWYRQQPGQSLTLIATANQGSEATYESGFVIDKFPISRPNLTFSTLTVSNMSPEDSSIYLCSVEEWGRGNTEAFFGQGTRLTVV.

This clonotype was picked up a small number of times. The chain combines TRBV5-1 with TRBJ1-1, with D perhaps TRBD1 (5 bases). V was clipped by 0 bases and J by 3 bases, with 12 bases between them. The length of the CDR3 is 15 residues. Germline loops: CDR1 SGHRS, CDR2 YFSETQ. The CDR3 nucleotides are TGCGCCAGCAGCTTGGAAGGGGCGCGGGACACTGAAGCTTTCTTT. This encodes CASSLEGARDTEAFF.

Ten or more counts support this clonotype. The chain joins TRBV9 to TRBJ1-3, with D possibly being TRBD1 (5 bases). V dropped 2 bases and J dropped 4 bases, with 13 bases sitting between them. The germline V gene encodes CDR1 SGDLS and CDR2 YYNGEE. This CDR3 spans 15 amino acids. The CDR3, as DNA: TGTGCCAGCAGCGTGTCCGAAGGGGCCGGAAACACCATATATTTT. Its translation: CASSVSEGAGNTIYF.

This clonotype was seen more than once but under ten times. The chain carries TRBV5-1 and TRBJ1-3, with a possible D match to TRBD1 (5 bases). CDR3 length: 14 residues. Germline CDR1 SGHRS, CDR2 YFSETQ. The V end was cut by 4 bases, the J end by 8 bases, with 16 bases between. CDR3 coding DNA: TGCGCCAGCAGCCAGACAACCACGGGGGACACCATATATTTT. Translating gives CASSQTTTGDTIYF.

This clonotype was seen a handful of times. The CDR3 sequence is CASSLNGGDEKLFF. CDR3 nucleotides: TGCGCCAGCAGCTTGAACGGGGGGGATGAAAAACTGTTTTTT. This sequence joins TRBV5-1 and TRBJ1-4, with D maybe TRBD1 (5 bases). This CDR3 contains 14 residues. Per the germline V gene, CDR1 is SGHRS and CDR2 is YFSETQ. Trimming removed 1 base at V and 6 bases at J, with 10 bases between.

The V call is TRBV30, the J call TRBJ2-5; 12 nucleotides line up with TRBD2. The J call is in doubt because the DNA end fits TRBJ2-1 better. The CDR3 loop spans 17 amino acids. CDR1 and CDR2 (germline): GTSNPN, SVGIG (reference sequence). Here the CDR3 DNA reads TGTGCCTGGAGGAGGAAGTCTAGCGGGAGGGCCGGGAATGAGCAGTTCTTC. Its translation is CAWRRKSSGRAGNEQFF.

This chain connects TRBV7-9 to TRBJ1-6; no definite D call. Germline V gene sequence: CDR1 SEHNR, CDR2 FQNEAQ (reference sequence). Trimming removed 1 base from V and 10 bases from J, with 8 bases in between. The CDR3 has 13 residues. The CDR3 nucleotides read TGTGCCAGCAGCTTAGAGGGTCAGTCACCCCTCCACTTT. Translated, it gives CASSLEGQSPLHF.

The chain couples TRBV6-5 to TRBJ2-2; no definite D call. V was trimmed by 0 bases and J by 2 bases, leaving 4 bases between them. Germline loops: CDR1 MNHEY, CDR2 SVGAGI. This CDR3 region has 14 residues. The CDR3 reads CASSYSFNTGELFF. CDR3 coding DNA: TGTGCCAGCAGTTACTCGTTTAACACCGGGGAGCTGTTTTTT.

The chain carries TRBV27 and TRBJ2-1, with D tentatively TRBD1 (6 bases). Germline CDR1 is MNHEY and CDR2 is SMNVEV (reference sequence). The CDR3 is 14 residues long. Trimming took 11 bases from V and 4 from J, leaving 18 bases between them. The DNA for the CDR3 is TGTGCCGGCACACTAACAGGGAATTACAATGAGCAGTTCTTC. It yields the protein CAGTLTGNYNEQFF.

This clonotype has a handful of counts. CDR3 coding DNA: TGTGCCAGCAGCTTATGGAGACAGGAACTTAATGAAAAACTGTTTTTT. Its translation: CASSLWRQELNEKLFF. The chain carries TRBV7-2 and TRBJ1-4; D possibly corresponds to TRBD1 (6 bases). CDR3 size: 16 residues. The V end was cut by 2 bases, the J end by 4 bases, with 14 bases between. The germline gives CDR1 SGHTA, CDR2 FQGNSA.

This clonotype was seen a few times. The V gene is TRBV7-2, the J gene TRBJ1-1; perhaps TRBD1 as D (5 bases). V was shortened by 5 bases and J by 0 bases, with 13 bases between the two germline ends. Germline loops: CDR1 SGHTA, CDR2 FQGNSA. The CDR3 totals 15 residues. The CDR3 coding sequence is TGTGCCAGCAGCCCCACTGGGACGCTGAACACTGAAGCTTTCTTT. This encodes CASSPTGTLNTEAFF.

This clonotype was observed once. The V call is TRBV6-1, the J call TRBJ2-7; 9 bases fit TRBD1. The DNA end is more similar to TRBJ2-5, so the J call may be wrong. The CDR3 consists of 14 residues. Germline lookup yields CDR1 MNHNS and CDR2 SASEGT. Here the CDR3 reads CASSSGTGRGTQYF. The DNA for the CDR3 is TGTGCCAGCAGTTCCGGGACAGGGAGGGGGACCCAGTACTTC.

This clonotype was picked up a small number of times. The J gene is TRBJ1-2, the V gene TRBV12-3 or TRBV12-4, with no clear D. This CDR3 has 12 amino acids. V lost 6 bases and J lost 7, with 12 bases in between. CDR3: CASSGYAPGYTF. The CDR3, as DNA: TGTGCCAGCAGCGGGTACGCGCCTGGCTACACCTTC.

The chain links TRBV12-3 or TRBV12-4 to TRBJ2-4, with D possibly being TRBD2 (6 bases). Trimming removed 6 bases from V and 9 bases from J, with 15 bases in between. This CDR3 is 13 amino acids long. CDR3 protein: CASSFRLVGIQYF. The CDR3 bases are TGTGCCAGCAGCTTCCGACTAGTTGGCATTCAGTACTTC.

The genes are TRBV12-3 or TRBV12-4 and TRBJ1-2; 7 bases match TRBD1. The CDR3 is 15 residues long. Trimming at V came to 2 bases and at J to 6 bases, leaving 9 bases not matched to a gene. This chain's CDR3 is CASSLSRQGGNGYTF. CDR3 nucleotides: TGTGCCAGCAGTTTATCTCGCCAGGGGGGAAATGGCTACACCTTC.

The chain employs TRBV29-1 and TRBJ2-5; possibly TRBD1 for D (5 bases). The CDR3 sequence is 13 residues long. Trimming cost V 1 base and J 1 base, with 7 bases left between them. Germline values: CDR1 SQVTM, CDR2 ANQGSEA. CDR3 loop: CSVEGQIQETQYF. The CDR3 coding sequence is TGCAGCGTTGAAGGACAGATCCAAGAGACCCAGTACTTC.

This clonotype was observed a handful of times. V gene TRBV28 combines with J gene TRBJ2-2, with a possible D match to TRBD2 (6 bases). Germline-derived CDR1 and CDR2 are MDHEN and SYDVKM. The CDR3 has 16 amino acids. V shed 9 bases and J shed 5 bases, with 22 bases lying between them. CDR3 in amino acids: CASLQGAGVRTGELFF. The CDR3 nucleotides are TGTGCCAGTCTTCAAGGAGCGGGCGTTAGGACCGGGGAGCTGTTTTTT.

This clonotype occurred a few times. The rearrangement links TRBV5-1 to TRBJ1-1, with TRBD1 identical over 8 bases. Germline CDR1 and CDR2: SGHRS and YFSETQ. After removal of 0 bases from V and 0 bases from J, the junction contained 4 bases not matched to a gene. This CDR3 spans 16 amino acids. As DNA, the CDR3 is TGCGCCAGCAGCTTGGCCTACAGGGGGATGAACACTGAAGCTTTCTTT. Translated, it gives CASSLAYRGMNTEAFF.

This chain joins TRBV7-2 and TRBJ2-7, with D possibly being TRBD1 or TRBD2 (5 bases each). The V gene lost 5 bases and the J gene lost 2 bases, with 16 bases spanning the gap. Looked up from germline, CDR1 is SGHTA and CDR2 is FQGNSA. This CDR3 comprises 15 residues. CDR3 coding DNA: TGTGCCAGCAGCCAAGGTGGGACCTTAACCTACGAGCAGTACTTC. Translation: CASSQGGTLTYEQYF.

The chain uses TRBV10-3 and TRBJ1-2, with a tentative D call TRBD1 (5 bases). V lost 4 bases to trimming and J lost 2 bases, with 8 bases between them. The V gene's germline CDR1 is ENHRY and CDR2 SYGVKD. The CDR3 is 13 amino acids. CDR3 residues: CAISADTNYGYTF. The CDR3 DNA sequence: TGTGCCATCAGTGCGGACACAAACTATGGCTACACCTTC.

This chain joins TRBV7-9 and TRBJ1-4; D is ambiguous. With 8 bases removed from V and 5 bases from J, the gap between germline ends came to 15 bases. Germline CDR1 and CDR2: SEHNR and FQNEAQ (reference sequence). The CDR3 is 14 residues long. The CDR3 region is CASGRRTENEKLFF. CDR3 DNA sequence: TGTGCCAGCGGCCGAAGGACGGAGAATGAAAAACTGTTTTTT. Based on the CDR3 plus reference TRBV7-9 and TRBJ1-4, the full variable domain is DTGVSQNPRHKITKRGQNVTFRCDPISEHNRLYWYRQTLGQGPEFLTYFQNEAQLEKSRLLSDRFSAERPKGSFSTLEIQRTEQGDSAMYLCASGRRTENEKLFFGSGTQLSVL.

Ten or more counts support this clonotype. The chain employs TRBV5-1 and TRBJ2-1; no firm D call. The CDR3 totals 15 residues. Trimming pared 3 bases from V and 1 base from J, leaving 11 bases between. Germline values: CDR1 SGHRS, CDR2 YFSETQ. Here the CDR3 reads CASSSQETSYNEQFF. As DNA, the CDR3 is TGCGCCAGCAGCTCACAAGAGACGTCCTACAATGAGCAGTTCTTC.

The chain employs TRBV5-1 and TRBJ2-4; the D is unclear. CDR3 size: 11 residues. With 4 bases removed from V and 8 bases from J, the gap between germline ends came to 7 bases. From germline, CDR1 is SGHRS and CDR2 YFSETQ. The CDR3 sequence: CASSADYIQYF. For the CDR3, the DNA is TGCGCCAGCAGCGCCGATTACATTCAGTACTTC.

This clonotype was found a few times. The chain has TRBV5-1 and TRBJ2-5; 9 nucleotides align to TRBD2. With V trimmed by 3 bases and J by 2 bases, 5 bases remained unmatched. CDR1 is SGHRS, CDR2 YFSETQ, per germline. This CDR3 region has 15 residues. The CDR3 region is CASSSIAGVQETQYF. CDR3 bases: TGCGCCAGCAGCTCAATAGCGGGAGTTCAAGAGACCCAGTACTTC. The full variable domain, rest sourced from reference TRBV5-1 and TRBJ2-5, is KAGVTQTPRYLIKTRGQQVTLSCSPISGHRSVSWYQQTPGQGLQFLFEYFSETQRNKGNFPGRFSGRQFSNSRSEMNVSTLELGDSALYLCASSSIAGVQETQYFGPGTRLLVL.

The genes are TRBV7-2 and TRBJ1-1; D might be TRBD1 (6 bases). CDR3 length: 15 residues. Per the germline V gene, CDR1 is SGHTA and CDR2 is FQGNSA. The V gene lost 5 bases and the J gene lost 2 bases, with 15 bases spanning the gap. CDR3 nucleotides: TGTGCCAGCAGCCTTCAAACAGGGATTAACACTGAAGCTTTCTTT. It specifies CASSLQTGINTEAFF.